These 20 T cell receptor beta chains originate from one sample sequenced in a study of T cells in women clearing cervical HPV infection (dated by TCRdb to about 2018). The method was the immunoSEQ multiplex PCR assay. Sourced from immuneACCESS, this table was stored by TCRdb with only in-frame sequences that have V and J called. A share of the clones is absent; for the studies checked, an unresolved V gene accounts for under half, and the remainder has no known explanation. The sample's clone listing holds about 39,000 clones. Jointly, the top ten make up around 5.8% of the sample. The sample consisted of blood buffy coat. These receptors came from a woman aged 18-69 years with a cervical HPV16 infection that either progressed to CIN3+ or cleared (not recorded which).

For this clone: The CDR3 end is not reached by the read, which stops 3 residues before it; the germline J gene fills it in. V and J are TRBV11-3 and TRBJ2-3; a possible D gene is TRBD1 (6 bases). Germline V gene lookup returns CDR1 SGHNT and CDR2 YENEEA. This CDR3 has 13 residues. CDR3 in amino acids: CASSLDSQETQYF. Partial CDR3 DNA: TGTGCCAGCAGCTTGGACAGCCAAGAGACG.

As to this clone: The sequenced fragment ends 3 residues before the CDR3 boundary, so the rest is inferred from the germline J gene. The rearrangement joins TRBV15 to TRBJ2-1; 13 bases map to TRBD2. Germline V gene sequence: CDR1 LNHNV, CDR2 YYDKDF (reference sequence). V lost 1 base and J lost 1; bases outside the gene matches: 4. The CDR3 contains 18 residues. The CDR3 reads CATSRVGTSGKSYNEQFF. The DNA read from the CDR3 is TGTGCCACCAGCAGAGTGGGGACTAGCGGGAAATCCTACAATGAG.

In regard to this clone: The CDR3 end is not reached by the read, which stops 3 residues before it; the germline J gene fills it in. The rearrangement uses TRBV19 and TRBJ2-5, with 11 bases fitting TRBD2. The J segment lost 4 bases and the V segment lost 5 bases, leaving 3 bases of the junction unmatched. The CDR3 totals 14 residues. Germline V gene sequence: CDR1 LNHDA, CDR2 SQIVND (reference sequence). The DNA read from the CDR3 is TGTGCCAGTAGTTTAGCGGGAGGGGGAGAGACC. This encodes CASSLAGGGET. The whole CDR3 region reads CASSLAGGGETQYF.

A remark on this clone: The CDR3 end lies 3 residues beyond the end of the read and is filled in from the germline J gene. The V and J genes are TRBV5-1 and TRBJ2-2, with D maybe TRBD1 (6 bases). This CDR3 region has 15 residues. V was cut by 0 bases and J by 7 bases, with 13 bases left in between. Germline lookup yields CDR1 SGHRS and CDR2 YFSETQ. The CDR3 here is CASSLEQGGLGELFF. The covered CDR3 bases are TGCGCCAGCAGCTTGGAACAGGGCGGTCTCGGGGAG.

Worth noting for this clone: The read terminates 3 residues before the CDR3 end, so the remaining end is supplied by the germline J gene. The rearrangement joins TRBV19 to TRBJ1-1; D uncertain. Germline lookup yields CDR1 LNHDA and CDR2 SQIVND (reference sequence). V dropped 5 bases and J dropped 3 bases, with 10 bases sitting between them. The CDR3 contains 13 residues. CDR3 protein: CASSYYGDTEAFF. The CDR3 DNA, read in part, is TGTGCCAGTAGTTACTACGGGGACACTGAA.

About this clone: The read is 3 residues too short to cover the CDR3 end, so that end is filled in from the germline J gene. V gene TRBV9 combines with J gene TRBJ1-1, with D possibly being TRBD1 (5 bases). Trimming cost V 0 bases and J 4 bases, with 19 bases left between them. The germline V gene encodes CDR1 SGDLS and CDR2 YYNGEE. The CDR3 spans 17 residues. The CDR3 is CASSVEGREVGTTEAFF. The part of the CDR3 DNA that was read is TGTGCCAGCAGCGTAGAGGGCAGGGAAGTAGGCACCACTGAA.

Comment on this clone: Coverage ceases 3 residues before the CDR3 finishes, and the germline J gene fills in the end. The gene calls are TRBV29-1 and TRBJ2-1; 8 bases fit TRBD2. The V segment lost 7 bases and the J segment 1 base; nucleotides outside the gene matches: 6. CDR3 length: 14 amino acids. Germline V gene lookup returns CDR1 SQVTM and CDR2 ANQGSEA. The CDR3 is CSALSGSSYNEQFF. The CDR3 bases that were read are TGCAGCGCCCTAAGCGGGAGTTCCTACAATGAG.

Details on this clone: The read comes to an end 3 residues before the CDR3 does, leaving the germline J gene to fill in the end. The V gene is TRBV7-6, the J gene TRBJ2-5, with D perhaps matching TRBD2 (6 bases). CDR3 size: 16 residues. Trimming took off 5 bases at V and 1 base at J, with 17 bases between the two ends. CDR1 and CDR2 from the germline V gene are SGHVS and FNYEAQ. The CDR3 is CASSPVLRGSQETQYF. CDR3 DNA, as far as it was read: TGTGCCAGCAGCCCTGTTTTGCGGGGAAGCCAAGAGACC.

A remark on this clone: Read coverage stops 3 residues before the CDR3 terminus; the germline J gene supplies the remainder. J is TRBJ2-1 and V is TRBV5-1, with 7 bases fitting TRBD1. CDR1 and CDR2 (germline): SGHRS, YFSETQ. Losses at the gene ends were 4 bases for V and 5 bases for J; bases not matched to a gene: 0. There are 12 residues in the CDR3. Partial CDR3 DNA: TGCGCCAGCAGCGGACAGGACAATGAG. This encodes CASSGQDNE. The whole CDR3 sequence reads CASSGQDNEQFF.

Note on this clone: Read sequence stops 3 residues before the CDR3 end, and the germline J gene provides the missing end. The chain couples TRBV27 to TRBJ2-4; TRBD1 matches at 9 bases. The CDR3 is 15 residues long. Germline lookup yields CDR1 MNHEY and CDR2 SMNVEV (reference sequence). V dropped 2 bases and J dropped 4; count of bases not matched to a gene: 3. The CDR3 spells CASSLQGQGKNIQYF. The DNA read from the CDR3 is TGTGCCAGCAGTTTACAGGGACAGGGTAAAAACATT.

In regard to this clone: With the read ending 3 residues before the CDR3 end, the germline J gene is used to fill in that end. The chain links TRBV6-4 to TRBJ1-1; a weak D match, TRBD1 (6 bases). The CDR3 is 20 amino acids. V lost 6 bases and J lost 1, with 30 bases in between. The V gene's germline CDR1 is MRHNA and CDR2 SNTAGT. CDR3 bases read: TGTGCCAGCAGGGACCGAACCCTTACATCAGGGGCTGGGTCGAACACTGAA. Its translation: CASRDRTLTSGAGSNTE. The entire CDR3 is CASRDRTLTSGAGSNTEAFF.

A remark on this clone: The CDR3 end falls 3 residues outside the read, so it is completed with the germline J gene. V is TRBV7-9 and J is TRBJ2-7; 7 bases agree with TRBD2. The V gene's germline CDR1 is SEHNR and CDR2 FQNEAQ (reference sequence). V dropped 3 bases and J dropped 6; count of bases not matched to a gene: 8. This CDR3 spans 14 amino acids. CDR3 sequence reads: CASSFPVSGGEQYF. Incomplete CDR3 DNA: TGTGCCAGCAGCTTTCCGGTCTCGGGGGGCGAG.

CDR3 amino acids: CASSLATRTENEQFF. The DNA read from the CDR3 is TGTGCCAGCAGCTTAGCGACTAGGACGGAAAATGAG. The chain has TRBV5-6 and TRBJ2-1; possibly TRBD2 for D (6 bases). The observed sequence ends 3 residues before the CDR3 terminus, with the missing tail filled in from the germline J gene. The V and J ends lost 2 bases and 7 bases respectively, with 16 bases between them. The CDR3 has 15 residues. Per the germline V gene, CDR1 is SGHDT and CDR2 is YYEEEE.

Regarding this clone: Read coverage stops 3 residues before the CDR3 terminus; the germline J gene supplies the remainder. Other DNA sequences within the sample encode an identical CDR3. The chain employs TRBV18 and TRBJ2-1, with TRBD2 identical over 10 bases. V lost 0 bases and J lost 6; bases outside the gene matches: 5. CDR1 KGHSH and CDR2 LQKENI come from the germline V gene. This CDR3 spans 16 amino acids. CDR3 residues: CASSPPSGGGFNEQFF. The CDR3 DNA, read in part, is TGTGCCAGCTCACCACCGAGCGGGGGGGGGTTCAATGAG.

Comments on this clone: The CDR3 end is not reached by the read, which stops 3 residues before it; the germline J gene fills it in. The V and J genes are TRBV6-2 or TRBV6-3 and TRBJ1-2; 8 nucleotides line up with TRBD1. The CDR3 is 14 amino acids. The germline gives CDR1 MNHEY, CDR2 SVGEGT. The sequenced CDR3 bases are TGTGCCAGCAGCCCCCAGGGGGCACAATACGAC. It yields the protein CASSPQGAQYD. Given in full, the CDR3 is CASSPQGAQYDYTF.

A note on this clone: From the germline J gene comes the end of the CDR3, since the read stops 3 residues before it. This sample also contains other DNA sequences that code for the same CDR3. The chain links TRBV30 to TRBJ2-5; D is undetermined. Between the trimmed V and J ends, which lost 3 bases and 2 bases, there was a span of 16 bases. Per the germline V gene, CDR1 is GTSNPN and CDR2 is SVGIG (reference sequence). The CDR3 has 15 residues. The CDR3 protein is CAWRSADWAQETQYF. CDR3 DNA (partial): TGTGCCTGGAGGTCTGCAGATTGGGCACAAGAGACC.

Points on this clone: The CDR3 end lies 3 residues beyond the end of the read and is filled in from the germline J gene. The rearrangement links TRBV20-1 to TRBJ2-1, with 7 bases matching TRBD1. This CDR3 region has 13 residues. J lost 2 bases, V lost 6 bases, and 4 bases had no gene match. The germline CDR1 and CDR2 sequences are DFQATT and SNEGSKA (reference sequence). CDR3 bases read: TGCAGTGCCGCCGGGACAGCCTACAATGAG. This translates into CSAAGTAYNE. In full, the CDR3 is CSAAGTAYNEQFF.

The sequenced part of the CDR3 DNA is TGTGCCAGCAGCCCTAACTTGGGCCCCACAGATACG. Protein product: CASSPNLGPTDT. The CDR3 in full is CASSPNLGPTDTQYF. The genes are TRBV7-9 and TRBJ2-3; D is unresolved. The read comes to an end 3 residues before the CDR3 does, leaving the germline J gene to fill in the end. CDR1 SEHNR and CDR2 FQNEAQ come from the germline V gene (reference sequence). V lost 5 bases and J lost 2, with 14 bases in between. This CDR3 comprises 15 residues.

The covered CDR3 bases are TGTGCCAGCTCGGGGGCTAGCGGGGGGGAGGGAGAGACG. This gives the protein CASSGASGGEGET. The entire CDR3 is CASSGASGGEGETQYF. The chain couples TRBV19 to TRBJ2-3; 12 bases match TRBD2. The CDR3 extends 3 residues past the end of the read, so its final part is completed from the germline J gene. The CDR3 sequence is 16 residues long. Germline V lookup: CDR1 LNHDA, CDR2 SQIVND (reference sequence).

A word on this clone: The CDR3 end lies 3 residues beyond the end of the read and is filled in from the germline J gene. The rearrangement uses TRBV4-2 and TRBJ2-1, with 7 bases matching TRBD2. The CDR3 spans 16 residues. Trimming at V came to 0 bases and at J to 5 bases, leaving 7 bases not matched to a gene. CDR1 is LGHNA, CDR2 YNFKEQ, per germline. CDR3 DNA (partial): TGTGCCAGCAGCCAAGATAGTAGCGGGCGGAACAATGAG. Its protein is CASSQDSSGRNNE. The complete CDR3 protein is CASSQDSSGRNNEQFF.